What follows are 25 T cell receptor beta chains derived from one specimen sequenced in a study of T cell changes during pregnancy in multiple sclerosis. Method: immunoSEQ multiplex PCR; TCRdb's copy keeps in-frame clones and lacks some. The profile shows over 45,000 clones, approximately 90% of them singletons. Sample: peripheral blood, taken in the first trimester of pregnancy. The receptors stem from a female donor in good health, enrolled as a control in a pregnancy study.

This clone was detected once. The V and J genes are TRBV4-1 and TRBJ1-2, with a possible D match to TRBD1 (5 bases). Per the germline V gene, CDR1 is MGHRA and CDR2 is YSYEKL. The CDR3 runs 15 residues. The germline V and J ends were trimmed by 1 base and 5 bases, with 14 bases remaining between them. The chain's CDR3 is CASSQVSGPVYGYTF. The CDR3 nucleotides read TGCGCCAGCAGCCAAGTTTCAGGGCCGGTATATGGCTACACCTTC.

The chain combines TRBV19 with TRBJ1-1; TRBD1 might be the D (6 bases). Germline-derived CDR1 and CDR2 are LNHDA and SQIVND (reference sequence). V lost 3 bases and J 5 bases, leaving 10 bases between the germline ends. The length of the CDR3 is 13 residues. Written as DNA, the CDR3 is TGTGCCAGTAGTATCGGTAGGGGGACTGAAGCTTTCTTT. This sequence encodes CASSIGRGTEAFF.

The V gene is TRBV28, the J gene TRBJ2-3, with TRBD2 identical over 8 bases. This CDR3 contains 14 residues. From germline, CDR1 is MDHEN and CDR2 SYDVKM. J was trimmed by 4 bases and V by 7 bases; bases with no gene match: 7. In DNA, the CDR3 is TGTGCCAGCACCCCCGGGACTAGATCAGATACGCAGTATTTT. The encoded protein is CASTPGTRSDTQYF.

This chain uses TRBV29-1 with TRBJ2-5; TRBD1 aligns across 8 bases. V shed 6 bases and J 5 bases; nucleotides not matched to a gene: 5. The CDR3 has 12 amino acids. Germline lookup yields CDR1 SQVTM and CDR2 ANQGSEA. The CDR3 bases are TGCAGCGTCATACGACAGGGGGAGACCCAGTACTTC. Protein: CSVIRQGETQYF.

This chain joins TRBV27 and TRBJ1-6, with TRBD1 identical over 11 bases. The germline CDR1 and CDR2 sequences are MNHEY and SMNVEV (reference sequence). The CDR3 sequence is 19 residues long. The V gene end was trimmed by 4 bases and the J gene end by 1 base; junction bases not matched to a gene: 9. CDR3: CASSSIGTGGRSYNSPLHF. The CDR3 DNA is TGTGCCAGCAGTTCGATCGGGACAGGGGGTCGGTCCTATAATTCACCCCTCCACTTT.

This clone was found once. The chain joins TRBV6-1 to TRBJ1-1; D might be TRBD1 (5 bases). The CDR3 length is 15 residues. V shed 2 bases and J shed 4 bases, with 14 bases lying between them. Germline CDR1 is MNHNS and CDR2 is SASEGT. The CDR3 DNA is TGTGCCAGCAGTGAACCCAACGGGGGGGGCACTGAAGCTTTCTTT. Translated, it gives CASSEPNGGGTEAFF.

The chain employs TRBV6-5 and TRBJ2-5; 12 nucleotides agree with TRBD2. CDR1 and CDR2 from the germline V gene are MNHEY and SVGAGI. The junction had 0 bases not matched to a gene; V was cut back by 1 base and J by 3 bases. The CDR3 has 15 residues. The CDR3: CASSYWTSGEETQYF. The DNA for the CDR3 is TGTGCCAGCAGTTACTGGACTAGCGGGGAAGAGACCCAGTACTTC.

The gene calls are TRBV10-1 and TRBJ2-3; 10 bases fit TRBD2. After removal of 0 bases from V and 5 bases from J, the junction contained 5 bases not matched to a gene. Germline loops: CDR1 WNHNN, CDR2 SYGVQD (reference sequence). This CDR3 region has 16 residues. CDR3 amino acids: CASSESRTSGKDTQYF. The CDR3 region has the DNA TGCGCCAGCAGTGAGTCGCGGACTAGCGGAAAAGATACGCAGTATTTT.

The chain couples TRBV11-3 to TRBJ2-3; no reliable D call. Germline V lookup: CDR1 SGHNT, CDR2 YENEEA. CDR3 length equals 13 residues. V dropped 5 bases and J dropped 4 bases, with 10 bases sitting between them. The CDR3 loop is CASSPGSPDTQYF. For the CDR3, the DNA is TGTGCCAGCAGCCCAGGTTCCCCAGATACGCAGTATTTT.

The CDR3 DNA is TGCGCCAGCAGCCAAGATCGGGGGTCTAGTCAGCCCCAGCATTTT. Amino acid sequence: CASSQDRGSSQPQHF. The chain carries TRBV4-1 and TRBJ1-5; perhaps TRBD1 as D (5 bases). The CDR3 runs 15 residues. Germline CDR1 is MGHRA and CDR2 is YSYEKL. V lost 0 bases to trimming and J lost 6 bases, with 12 bases between them.

CDR3 residues: CASGLTAGGYYTF. The CDR3 region has the DNA TGCGCCAGCGGATTGACAGCCGGGGGGTACTACACCTTC. The V call is TRBV5-1, the J call TRBJ1-2, with D perhaps matching TRBD1 (5 bases). This CDR3 comprises 13 residues. V lost 7 bases, J lost 10 bases, and 20 bases lay in between. In germline, CDR1 is SGHRS, CDR2 YFSETQ.

The gene calls are TRBV19 and TRBJ2-7; TRBD1 aligns across 10 bases. V trimming: 6 bases; J trimming: 6 bases; junction bases outside the gene matches: 11. The germline V gene encodes CDR1 LNHDA and CDR2 SQIVND (reference sequence). The CDR3 runs 15 residues. The CDR3 sequence: CASSRGGTGVAEQYF. The CDR3 region has the DNA TGTGCCAGTAGCCGTGGAGGGACAGGGGTGGCCGAGCAGTACTTC.

The count of this clone is one. V is TRBV27 and J is TRBJ1-1; D perhaps matches TRBD1 (5 bases). This CDR3 region has 12 residues. The V gene's germline CDR1 is MNHEY and CDR2 SMNVEV (reference sequence). Trimming pared 2 bases from V and 6 bases from J, leaving 7 bases between. CDR3 in DNA: TGTGCCAGCAGTTTAGGGGGGGCTGAAGCTTTCTTT. Amino acid sequence: CASSLGGAEAFF.

This sequence joins TRBV28 and TRBJ2-5; D may be TRBD1 (5 bases). CDR3 length: 13 residues. V dropped 4 bases and J dropped 5 bases, with 11 bases sitting between them. CDR1 is MDHEN and CDR2 is SYDVKM in the germline V gene. CDR3 in DNA: TGTGCCAGCAGTTCAGGGCCCGGGGAGACCCAGTACTTC. As protein: CASSSGPGETQYF.

V usage is TRBV5-1 and J usage is TRBJ2-7; the D gene is possibly TRBD2 (5 bases). With 6 bases removed from V and 2 bases from J, the gap between germline ends came to 21 bases. This CDR3 has 16 residues. Germline-derived CDR1 and CDR2 are SGHRS and YFSETQ. The CDR3 DNA sequence: TGCGCCAGCACCTTCCGTGAGGGCGAGGGTACCTACGAGCAGTACTTC. Protein sequence: CASTFREGEGTYEQYF.

V gene TRBV6-1 combines with J gene TRBJ2-7, with 7 positions matching TRBD1. V dropped 6 bases and J dropped 2; count of bases not matched to a gene: 7. The CDR3 extends over 14 amino acids. Germline lookup yields CDR1 MNHNS and CDR2 SASEGT. This chain's CDR3 is CASSLGQATYEQYF. The CDR3, as DNA: TGTGCCAGCAGCCTCGGACAGGCGACCTACGAGCAGTACTTC.

V and J are TRBV7-2 and TRBJ2-7; 7 positions agree with TRBD2. The germline V gene has CDR1 SGHTA and CDR2 FQGNSA. This CDR3 comprises 14 residues. Trimming took 5 bases from V and 6 from J; bases not matched to a gene: 10. The CDR3 sequence is CASSVRRESLEQYF. The CDR3 region has the DNA TGTGCCAGCAGCGTTAGGCGGGAGTCCCTCGAGCAGTACTTC.

The rearrangement uses TRBV7-2 and TRBJ2-5; 13 nucleotides agree with TRBD2. Losses at the gene ends were 5 bases for V and 1 base for J; bases not matched to a gene: 7. The CDR3 runs 17 residues. Germline V gene data show CDR1 as SGHTA and CDR2 as FQGNSA. This CDR3 is CASSSGLAGAIQETQYF. The CDR3 DNA is TGTGCCAGCAGCAGTGGACTAGCGGGGGCCATCCAAGAGACCCAGTACTTC. Full variable domain (outside the CDR3, taken from reference TRBV7-2 and TRBJ2-5): GAGVSQSPSNKVTEKGKDVELRCDPISGHTALYWYRQSLGQGLEFLIYFQGNSAPDKSGLPSDRFSAERTGGSVSTLTIQRTQQEDSAVYLCASSSGLAGAIQETQYFGPGTRLLVL.

The chain is built from TRBV25-1 and TRBJ2-1, with TRBD2 matching over 8 bases. V shed 1 base, J shed 4 bases, and the junction held 6 bases outside the gene matches. CDR3 length: 16 residues. Germline CDR1 is MGHDK and CDR2 is SYGVNS. The DNA for the CDR3 is TGTGCCAGCAGTGAATCCGGACGGGGGGGATACAATGAGCAGTTCTTC. This codes for CASSESGRGGYNEQFF.

This sequence joins TRBV7-2 and TRBJ2-3; 7 nucleotides line up with TRBD2. The V gene's germline CDR1 is SGHTA and CDR2 FQGNSA. V dropped 2 bases and J dropped 3; count of bases not matched to a gene: 8. The CDR3 spans 16 residues. The CDR3 region is CASSLRGRAITDTQYF. CDR3 in DNA: TGTGCCAGCAGCTTACGCGGGAGAGCAATAACAGATACGCAGTATTTT.

This rearrangement joins TRBV30 to TRBJ1-1; possibly TRBD1 for D (5 bases). The CDR3 covers 13 residues. V was trimmed by 2 bases and J by 4 bases, leaving 11 bases between them. The germline V gene encodes CDR1 GTSNPN and CDR2 SVGIG (reference sequence). The CDR3 protein is CAWSRGEGTEAFF. The CDR3 DNA reads TGTGCCTGGAGTAGAGGGGAGGGCACTGAAGCTTTCTTT.

The chain combines TRBV19 with TRBJ2-7; 10 nucleotides agree with TRBD1. The CDR3 sequence is 14 residues long. V lost 3 bases and J lost 4; bases outside the gene matches: 3. The germline V gene has CDR1 LNHDA and CDR2 SQIVND (reference sequence). The chain's CDR3 is CASSMGTGAYEQYF. CDR3 in DNA: TGTGCCAGTAGTATGGGGACAGGGGCGTACGAGCAGTACTTC.

The chain has TRBV27 and TRBJ2-3, with D possibly matching TRBD1 (5 bases). The CDR3 runs to 15 residues. Looked up from germline, CDR1 is MNHEY and CDR2 is SMNVEV (reference sequence). V lost 6 bases to trimming and J lost 4 bases, with 17 bases between them. CDR3 DNA: TGTGCCAGCAGCCCCATCGAGGTCAGGGCAGATACGCAGTATTTT. Encoded protein: CASSPIEVRADTQYF.

This CDR3 is CASSVMTGPDYGYTF. DNA for the CDR3: TGTGCCAGTAGTGTGATGACAGGTCCCGACTATGGCTACACCTTC. This sequence joins TRBV19 and TRBJ1-2, with D perhaps TRBD1 (6 bases). The CDR3 has 15 amino acids. The V gene lost 5 bases and the J gene lost 3 bases, with 16 bases spanning the gap. Germline V gene lookup returns CDR1 LNHDA and CDR2 SQIVND (reference sequence).

This sequence joins TRBV10-3 and TRBJ2-7, with 10 bases fitting TRBD2. Germline V gene sequence: CDR1 ENHRY, CDR2 SYGVKD. The CDR3 is 13 amino acids. Unmatched junction bases numbered 5, after V lost 6 bases and J lost 6 bases. The CDR3 loop is CAISWEREGEQYF. The CDR3 nucleotides read TGTGCCATCAGCTGGGAGCGGGAGGGCGAGCAGTACTTC.